The rows below give T cell receptor beta chains drawn from one sample of a study of T-cell reconstitution after alpha-beta-depleted transplantation in children. Each CDR3 protein gets one entry after TCRdb re-called the PCR reads with MiXCR. Of hundreds of thousands of distinct CDR3 sequences detected, under 20% appear once; the ten largest clones hold roughly 29%. Sequences were derived from PBMCs, mostly from graft donor cells, sampled 360 days after TCRalphabeta/CD19-depleted stem cell transplant. These receptors were collected from a boy under two years old who had a stem cell transplant for Wiskott-Aldrich syndrome, so the T cells may come from the graft donor. Both conserved end residues are part of each CDR3. Size values are once, few and many counts, or a class for expanded clones, and some rows have none.

V gene	clone size	J gene	CDR3 protein
TRBV5-1	-	TRBJ2-7	CASSRGDRGAAYEQYF
TRBV7-8	-	TRBJ2-2	CASSLVAGTGTGELFF
TRBV18	few	TRBJ2-5	CASSPRTGEKETQYF
TRBV25-1	few	TRBJ2-5	CASSDSGGGRETQYF
TRBV18	-	TRBJ2-2	CASSLGQIQNTGELFF
TRBV11-2	-	TRBJ2-6	CASSQREAGQGSTGANVLTF
TRBV7-2	-	TRBJ1-1	CASSLRDRGHIMNTEAFF
TRBV5-1	-	TRBJ2-5	CASSTGGDETQYF
TRBV20-1	few	TRBJ2-3	CSARPPTGGGAEDTQYF
TRBV9	few	TRBJ2-1	CASSAPTSRPTYNEQFF
TRBV7-6	-	TRBJ2-3	CASSLGPGQGKRDTQYF
TRBV7-9	-	TRBJ2-7	CASRSLGQSYEQYF